This TCR beta chain was sequenced for a study of blood T cell repertoires in COVID-19. Study summary: Acute and convalescent COVID-19 specimens originated in the United States, Italy and Spain.

Original processing notes: Amplified reference gene primers provided the basis for estimating nucleated cell counts. Some clones are missing from TCRdb's copy, which holds only in-frame ones; the method was immunoSEQ multiplex PCR. For V, J and clone size, that table is used; D and trimming come from the DNA. The sample has fewer than 40,000 clones, nearly 80% seen once; the top ten hold around a third. This TCR came from an elderly man with acute or convalescent COVID-19. The sample taken for sequencing was peripheral blood.

CDR3: CASSLGANYGYTF. DNA for the CDR3: TGTGCCAGCAGCTTGGGAGCTAACTATGGCTACACCTTC. The chain couples TRBV7-2 to TRBJ1-2; D gene uncertain. The germline V gene has CDR1 SGHTA and CDR2 FQGNSA. The V gene lost 3 bases and the J gene lost 0 bases, with 5 bases spanning the gap. The CDR3 length is 13 residues.